The clone carrying this T cell receptor (beta chain) was counted many times. Its specificity is unknown. The data stem from a study of CD8 T cells in ankylosing spondylitis. Whole-study results and caveats: Matched ankylosing spondylitis synovial fluid reportedly showed significant enrichment of disease-linked clones. What appeared characteristic of ankylosing spondylitis blood was a TCR beta motif of seven to nine highly homologous variants. Disease-linked clones proved CD8+ and comparatively uncommon in peripheral blood.

Library preparation for TCR beta used quantitative 5'-RACE with molecular barcodes. TCRdb reprocessed the 5' RACE reads with MiXCR, giving one entry per CDR3 protein. The repertoire holds about 360,000 distinct CDR3 sequences, with around 15% as singletons. Trimming left V 6 bases short and J 0 bases short, with 6 bases between. This CDR3 is 13 amino acids long. This chain links TRBV12-3 or TRBV12-4 with TRBJ1-5, with unresolved D. The TCR was taken from a male donor with ankylosing spondylitis or in good health (not recorded which). The sequencing input was blood, either unsorted or a sorted T cell fraction (not recorded which). CDR3 in amino acids: CASSLFSNQPQHF. The CDR3, as DNA: TGTGCCAGCAGCCTATTTAGCAATCAGCCCCAGCATTTT.